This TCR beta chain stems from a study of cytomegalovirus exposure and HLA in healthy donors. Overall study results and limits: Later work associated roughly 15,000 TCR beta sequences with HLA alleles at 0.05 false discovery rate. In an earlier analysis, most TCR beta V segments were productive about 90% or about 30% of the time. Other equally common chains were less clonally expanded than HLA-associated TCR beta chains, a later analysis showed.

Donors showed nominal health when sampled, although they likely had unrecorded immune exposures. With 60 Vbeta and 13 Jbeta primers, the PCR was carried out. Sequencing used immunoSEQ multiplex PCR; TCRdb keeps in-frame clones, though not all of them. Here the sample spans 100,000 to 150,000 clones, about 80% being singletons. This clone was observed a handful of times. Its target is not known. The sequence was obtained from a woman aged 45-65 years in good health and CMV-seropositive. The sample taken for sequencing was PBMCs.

CDR3: CASRPGQGSLSSEQYF. The CDR3 nucleotides read TGTGCCAGCAGGCCGGGACAGGGGAGTTTGTCGAGCGAGCAGTACTTC. The chain carries TRBV5-5 and TRBJ2-5, with 10 bases that match TRBD1. TRBJ2-7 explains the end of the DNA better; the J call may be wrong. Germline CDR1 and CDR2: SGHKS and YYEKEE (reference sequence). This CDR3 is built from 16 residues.